The subject of this entry is one T cell receptor (beta chain). Its antigen is as yet unknown. Per germline, CDR1 KGHDR and CDR2 SFDVKD. The ends were cut back, 3 bases at V and 6 bases at J, with 18 bases in the middle. The CDR3 runs to 16 residues. Lysates of CMV-infected fibroblasts at about 10 ug/mL stimulated these cells. Memory cells lacking CD40L and CD69 with high CD45RO were sorted. Donors were HIV-1-infected adults who began suppressive ART during chronic infection. CD8+ T cells were removed from PBMCs prior to stimulation. The immunoSEQ assay was version 4, run in survey mode. Repertoires were generated with immunoSEQ multiplex PCR, while TCRdb's copy carries only in-frame clones and drops some. Seen here are 35,000 to 45,000 clones, approximately 80% observed once, and the top ten hold approximately 1.5%. The data stem from a study of persistence of HIV-infected CD4 T cells. General study findings and limits: Compared with CD3/CD28-stimulated cells, CMV- and Gag-responding cells showed lower TCRbeta richness. Proviral oligoclonality tracked with TCR oligoclonality within the same sorted cells.

This sequence joins TRBV24-1 and TRBJ2-3, with D perhaps matching TRBD1 or TRBD2 (6 bases each). This clonotype was sampled from an adult man with HIV who was CMV-seropositive. This sample comprised CD4+ T cells sorted from PBMCs after approximately 20-hour stimulation, obtained from a patient who received antiretroviral therapy. The CDR3 coding sequence is TGTGCCACCAGTGATCCCGCGTGGGGGGCCGGGGATACGCAGTATTTT. It codes for CATSDPAWGAGDTQYF.